This T cell receptor (beta chain) comes out of a study of T cells in Graves' hyperthyroidism and ophthalmopathy. RNA transcripts served as the template for amplifying TCR beta CDR3 regions. First-round RT-PCR of the TCR CDR3 relied on the HTBI primer set. TCRdb re-derived calls from the multiplex PCR reads in MiXCR, one entry per CDR3 protein. The table lists about half a million distinct CDR3 sequences, just under 20% of them singletons. This clonotype has more than one count but fewer than ten. Its antigen is not identified. Findings and caveats of the study: Most clonotypes that expanded in the thyroid above 0.001 also showed up in blood. A model built on 13 V-J features separated ophthalmopathy from stable hyperthyroidism. Ophthalmopathy was predicted by the model a median of 6.5 months ahead of onset.

The V and J ends lost 5 bases and 4 bases, in that order; junction bases with no gene match: 6. Germline CDR1 is DFQATT and CDR2 is SNEGSKA (reference sequence). The CDR3 length is 14 residues. Uncontrolled infection, other autoimmune disease, pregnancy or lactation excluded patients. This chain joins TRBV20-1 and TRBJ2-5; 11 nucleotides line up with TRBD1. The sequence was obtained from a man between 40 and 49 years old with Graves' ophthalmopathy. Sequenced material: blood. The CDR3 reads CSAPPGTGGETQYF. CDR3 DNA sequence: TGCAGTGCTCCGCCCGGGACAGGGGGAGAGACCCAGTACTTC.